The 9 T cell receptor beta chains listed next were all sequenced from one sample in a study of T-cell memory formation after mild COVID-19. TCRdb fed the 5' RACE reads into MiXCR, producing one record per CDR3 protein. The sample consists of about 470,000 distinct CDR3 sequences, approximately 18% of them appearing once. The sequencing sample was made of PBMCs or a T cell subset sorted from them (not recorded which). The receptors originated from an adult woman who had mild COVID-19 (a few samples of this study predate the infection). Cell type and time point are not known.

This clonotype has a count of ten or more. The chain uses TRBV7-8 and TRBJ2-7, with 7 bases that match TRBD2. V shed 5 bases, J shed 2 bases, and the junction held 6 bases outside the gene matches. The CDR3 runs to 14 residues. Germline V gene lookup returns CDR1 SGHVS and CDR2 FQNEAQ. CDR3 amino acids: CASSPRETAYEQYF. CDR3 in DNA: TGTGCCAGCAGCCCGCGGGAGACGGCCTACGAGCAGTACTTC.

The rearrangement joins TRBV6-5 to TRBJ1-2; 11 positions match TRBD1. J was trimmed by 3 bases and V by 5 bases; bases with no gene match: 8. Germline CDR1 MNHEY, CDR2 SVGAGI. The CDR3 has 16 residues. The CDR3 coding sequence is TGTGCCAGCAGTCGCCTGAGGGACAGGGGGGACTATGGCTACACCTTC. Translation gives CASSRLRDRGDYGYTF.

The rearrangement links TRBV6-5 to TRBJ2-3; no clear D. Germline V gene data show CDR1 as MNHEY and CDR2 as SVGAGI. The CDR3 has 12 residues. V lost 2 bases to trimming and J lost 5 bases, with 5 bases between them. The CDR3: CASSYPGDTQYF. The CDR3 DNA follows: TGTGCCAGCAGTTACCCCGGAGATACGCAGTATTTT.

The chain combines TRBV6-5 with TRBJ1-3; D ambiguous. V was clipped by 2 bases and J by 0 bases, with 8 bases between them. The CDR3 runs 15 residues. Germline V lookup: CDR1 MNHEY, CDR2 SVGAGI. CDR3 bases: TGTGCCAGCAGTTACGGCAGTCCCTCTGGAAACACCATATATTTT. It encodes CASSYGSPSGNTIYF.

This clonotype occurred a few times. The chain is built from TRBV24-1 and TRBJ1-2; 9 nucleotides align to TRBD1. Germline loops: CDR1 KGHDR, CDR2 SFDVKD. This CDR3 spans 16 amino acids. Germline trimming cut 3 bases from V and 4 bases from J; bases unmatched to any gene: 8. In DNA form, the CDR3 reads TGTGCCACCAGTGATGGGACAGGGACTTTGATCTATGGCTACACCTTC. Translation gives CATSDGTGTLIYGYTF.

The V and J genes are TRBV24-1 and TRBJ1-1, with D perhaps TRBD1 (5 bases). V was clipped by 0 bases and J by 10 bases, with 11 bases between them. Germline V gene data show CDR1 as KGHDR and CDR2 as SFDVKD. There are 13 residues in the CDR3. CDR3 in amino acids: CATSDLNGGIAFF. Here the CDR3 DNA reads TGTGCCACCAGTGATTTGAATGGGGGGATAGCTTTCTTT.

The V and J genes are TRBV5-1 and TRBJ2-2; 12 bases agree with TRBD2. With 4 bases clipped from V and 3 bases from J, the junction kept 10 bases outside the gene matches. Germline CDR1 SGHRS, CDR2 YFSETQ. The length of the CDR3 is 18 residues. CDR3: CASSPLPLAGGYTGELFF. CDR3 coding DNA: TGCGCCAGCAGCCCCCTACCTCTAGCGGGGGGGTACACCGGGGAGCTGTTTTTT.

This chain connects TRBV19 to TRBJ2-1; tentatively, D is TRBD1 (6 bases). The V and J ends lost 4 bases and 8 bases respectively, with 6 bases between them. CDR1 is LNHDA and CDR2 is SQIVND in the germline V gene (reference sequence). The CDR3 covers 11 residues. The CDR3 DNA reads TGTGCCAGTAGTACAGGGGATGAGCAGTTCTTC. Its translation: CASSTGDEQFF.

This clonotype came up many times. V and J are TRBV24-1 and TRBJ2-5; 8 bases map to TRBD1. This CDR3 is 15 amino acids long. CDR1 and CDR2 from the germline V gene are KGHDR and SFDVKD. Unmatched junction bases numbered 5, after V lost 5 bases and J lost 1 base. The DNA of the CDR3 is TGTGCCACCAGTGCCTCGGGACAGGCCCAAGAGACCCAGTACTTC. Translation: CATSASGQAQETQYF.